This TCR beta chain was documented in a study of cytomegalovirus exposure and HLA in healthy donors. Study details: Of the donors genotyped, 300 to 500 in all, 80% to 85% fell in the Caucasian-associated ancestry cluster.

Amplification used 60 Vbeta primers and 13 Jbeta primers. Libraries were prepared by immunoSEQ multiplex PCR; TCRdb keeps only in-frame clonotypes and omits some of them. Seen here are fewer than 95,000 clones, roughly 67% observed once, and the top ten hold 20% to 25%. The study, taken as a whole, reports: The likely explanation for a cluster of highly shared sequence variants was sequencing artifact. In an earlier analysis, productive rearrangement rates for most beta V segments clustered near 87% or 30%.

V gave up 1 base and J gave up 5 bases; unmatched junction bases: 2. Germline V gene lookup returns CDR1 SGHAT and CDR2 FQNNGV. There are 14 residues in the CDR3. As regards this clone: Its target is unknown.

This clonotype was sampled from a woman in her forties or fifties in good health and CMV-seropositive. The source material was PBMCs. The gene calls are TRBV11-2 and TRBJ2-7, with 10 bases matching TRBD2. This chain's CDR3 is CASSLVSGGDEQYF. CDR3 nucleotides: TGTGCCAGCAGCTTAGTCAGCGGGGGGGACGAGCAGTACTTC.